These 11 T cell receptor beta chains originate from one sample sequenced in a study of Graves' ophthalmopathy and Graves' hyperthyroidism. Amplified material comprised TCR beta CDR3 regions derived from RNA transcripts. Second-round multiplex PCR came after first-round RT-PCR with HTBI primers. MiXCR, applied by TCRdb to the multiplex PCR reads, yields one record per CDR3 protein. The sample contains hundreds of thousands of distinct CDR3 sequences, about two fifths of which appear only once. The material sequenced was peripheral blood. These receptors all stem from an adult man with Graves' ophthalmopathy.

Ten or more counts support this clonotype. The chain recombines TRBV20-1 with TRBJ2-5; 8 nucleotides line up with TRBD2. After removal of 6 bases from V and 4 bases from J, the junction contained 7 bases not matched to a gene. CDR3 length: 13 residues. CDR1 is DFQATT, CDR2 SNEGSKA, per germline (reference sequence). This CDR3 is CSAPSGGVETQYF. CDR3 in DNA: TGCAGTGCCCCCAGCGGGGGAGTAGAGACCCAGTACTTC.

There are a few counts of this clonotype. Just one base apart from a much larger clone, this may be a read error. Given the absence of the conserved phenylalanine or tryptophan at the CDR3 end, a read error is likely. The genes are TRBV29-1 and TRBJ1-2, with a possible D match to TRBD1 (5 bases). CDR1 and CDR2 from the germline V gene are SQVTM and ANQGSEA. The CDR3 covers 14 residues. V shed 1 base and J shed 6 bases, with 15 bases lying between them. The CDR3 nucleotides read TGCAGCGTTGAAGGGGACCGCCGTGATCATGGCTACACCCTC. Its translation is CSVEGDRRDHGYTL.

Only a few counts were recorded for this clonotype. The J gene is TRBJ2-5, the V gene TRBV7-9; TRBD1 matches at 10 bases. V gave up 5 bases and J gave up 5 bases; unmatched junction bases: 8. CDR1 is SEHNR and CDR2 is FQNEAQ in the germline V gene (reference sequence). This CDR3 is built from 15 residues. CDR3 DNA: TGTGCCAGCAGCCCGGGACAGGGGACAAGGGAGACCCAGTACTTC. This translates into CASSPGQGTRETQYF.

This clonotype has a count of ten or more. The chain couples TRBV20-1 to TRBJ1-2, with 7 bases fitting TRBD1. Trimming cost V 3 bases and J 4 bases; bases outside gene matches: 5. This CDR3 has 13 amino acids. The germline V gene has CDR1 DFQATT and CDR2 SNEGSKA (reference sequence). CDR3 sequence: CSASVQGSYGYTF. The CDR3 bases are TGCAGTGCTAGTGTACAGGGGTCCTATGGCTACACCTTC.

A word on this clonotype: A single base separates this from a much larger clone, so it may be a read error. The DNA of the CDR3 is TGTGCCACCCCGGGGGCGGTTAAACAGACCCAGTACTTC. This gives the protein CATPGAVKQTQYF. The rearrangement joins TRBV24-1 to TRBJ2-5, with D possibly being TRBD1 or TRBD2 (6 bases each). CDR1 and CDR2 from the germline V gene are KGHDR and SFDVKD. V was trimmed by 9 bases and J by 6 bases, leaving 16 bases between them. The CDR3 covers 13 residues.

J is TRBJ1-4 and V is TRBV25-1; D is ambiguous. Germline CDR1 MGHDK, CDR2 SYGVNS. This CDR3 is built from 14 residues. Trimming shortened V by 5 bases and J by 7 bases, and 14 bases separated the two germline ends. This CDR3 is CASSTLEGPEKLFF. CDR3 nucleotides: TGTGCCAGCAGTACTCTAGAGGGCCCTGAAAAACTGTTTTTT.

This clonotype has more than one count but fewer than ten. This rearrangement joins TRBV6-1 to TRBJ1-4; D not resolved. Trimming removed 7 bases at V and 6 bases at J, with 15 bases between. The CDR3 is 14 amino acids. CDR1 MNHNS and CDR2 SASEGT come from the germline V gene. In DNA form, the CDR3 reads TGTGCCAGCACGCCATTTTTTCAGGATGAAAAACTGTTTTTT. Amino acid sequence: CASTPFFQDEKLFF.

This clonotype showed up just once. V is TRBV2 and J is TRBJ1-4; 9 bases align to TRBD1. Germline CDR1 is SNHLY and CDR2 is FYNNEI. The V gene end was trimmed by 2 bases and the J gene end by 8 bases; junction bases not matched to a gene: 3. This CDR3 has 14 residues. CDR3 nucleotides: TGTGCCAGCAGTGAACGGACAGGGGTGGAAAAACTGTTTTTT. It is translated as CASSERTGVEKLFF.

This clonotype was recorded many times. This sequence joins TRBV12-3 or TRBV12-4 and TRBJ2-7; D may match TRBD1 or TRBD2 (5 bases each). CDR3 size: 14 residues. Trimming left V 3 bases short and J 0 bases short, with 9 bases between. CDR3 DNA: TGTGCCAGCAGTTTCGGGGACCACTCCTACGAGCAGTACTTC. It is translated as CASSFGDHSYEQYF.

There are a few counts of this clonotype. A read error may be the cause here, since a much bigger clone is one base away. The gene calls are TRBV5-8 and TRBJ2-7, with D tentatively TRBD2 (7 bases). The CDR3 consists of 14 residues. V was trimmed by 2 bases and J by 2 bases, leaving 11 bases between them. The V gene's germline CDR1 is SGHTS and CDR2 YDEGEE. The CDR3 region has the DNA TGTGCCAGCAGCTTCGGCGGGGGCACCTACGAGCAGTACTTC. Translating it yields CASSFGGGTYEQYF.

This clonotype was seen a handful of times. This sequence may be a read error, since a much larger clone differs from it by one base. V and J are TRBV6-6 and TRBJ2-7; D is undetermined. Germline V lookup: CDR1 MNHNY, CDR2 SVGAGI (reference sequence). V was pared by 6 bases and J by 3 bases, with 15 bases between. The CDR3 totals 14 residues. CDR3 nucleotide sequence: TGTGCCAGCAGCCGACAACAGAGCTTCTACGAGCAGTACTTC. Translated, it gives CASSRQQSFYEQYF.